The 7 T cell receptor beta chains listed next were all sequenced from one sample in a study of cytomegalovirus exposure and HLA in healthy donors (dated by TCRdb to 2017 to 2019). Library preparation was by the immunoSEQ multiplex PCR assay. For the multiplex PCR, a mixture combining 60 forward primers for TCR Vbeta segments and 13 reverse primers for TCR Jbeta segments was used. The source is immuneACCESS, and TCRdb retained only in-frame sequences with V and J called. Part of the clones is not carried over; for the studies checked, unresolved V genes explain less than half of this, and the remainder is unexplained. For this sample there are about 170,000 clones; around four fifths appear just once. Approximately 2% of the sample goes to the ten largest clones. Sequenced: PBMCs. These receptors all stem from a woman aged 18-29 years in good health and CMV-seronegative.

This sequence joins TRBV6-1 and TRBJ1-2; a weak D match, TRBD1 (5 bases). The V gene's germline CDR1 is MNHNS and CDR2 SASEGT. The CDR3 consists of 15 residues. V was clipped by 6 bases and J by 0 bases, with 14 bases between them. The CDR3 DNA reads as TGTGCCAGCAGGGATGACAGCACTCCTAACTATGGCTACACCTTC. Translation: CASRDDSTPNYGYTF.

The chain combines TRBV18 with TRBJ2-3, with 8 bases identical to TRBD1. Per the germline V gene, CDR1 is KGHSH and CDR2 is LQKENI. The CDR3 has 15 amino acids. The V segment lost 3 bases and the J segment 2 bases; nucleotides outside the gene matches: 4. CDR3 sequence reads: CASSPAGGPTDTQYF. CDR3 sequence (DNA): TGTGCCAGCTCACCGGCAGGGGGCCCCACAGATACGCAGTATTTT.

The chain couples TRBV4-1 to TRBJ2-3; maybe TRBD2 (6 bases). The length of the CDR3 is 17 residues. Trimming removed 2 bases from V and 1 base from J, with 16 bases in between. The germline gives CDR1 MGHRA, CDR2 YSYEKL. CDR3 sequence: CASSQRPGGSRTDTQYF. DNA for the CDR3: TGCGCCAGCAGCCAAAGACCCGGAGGGTCACGCACAGATACGCAGTATTTT.

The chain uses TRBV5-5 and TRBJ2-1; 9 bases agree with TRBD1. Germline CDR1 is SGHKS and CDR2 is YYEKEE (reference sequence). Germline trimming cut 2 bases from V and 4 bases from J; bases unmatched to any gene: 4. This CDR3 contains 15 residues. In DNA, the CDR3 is TGTGCCAGCAGCTTCGCGGGACAGGGTTACAATGAGCAGTTCTTC. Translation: CASSFAGQGYNEQFF.

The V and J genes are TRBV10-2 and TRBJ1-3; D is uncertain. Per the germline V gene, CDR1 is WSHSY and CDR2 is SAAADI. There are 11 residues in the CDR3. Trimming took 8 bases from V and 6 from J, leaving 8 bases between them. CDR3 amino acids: CASEEANTIYF. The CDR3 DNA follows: TGCGCCAGCGAGGAAGCAAACACCATATATTTT.

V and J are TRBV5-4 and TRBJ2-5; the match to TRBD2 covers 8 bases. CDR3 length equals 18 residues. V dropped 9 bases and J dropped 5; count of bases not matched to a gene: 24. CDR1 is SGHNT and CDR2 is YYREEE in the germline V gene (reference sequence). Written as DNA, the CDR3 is TGTGCCACCCGGGACGGGGGGGCCTTTACAGGAATACGGGAGACCCAGTACTTC. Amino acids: CATRDGGAFTGIRETQYF.

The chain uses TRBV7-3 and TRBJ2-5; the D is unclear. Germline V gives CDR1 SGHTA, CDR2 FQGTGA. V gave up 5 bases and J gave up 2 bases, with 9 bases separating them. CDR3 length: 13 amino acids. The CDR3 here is CASSRGPQETQYF. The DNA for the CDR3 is TGTGCCAGCAGCCGTGGGCCTCAAGAGACCCAGTACTTC.